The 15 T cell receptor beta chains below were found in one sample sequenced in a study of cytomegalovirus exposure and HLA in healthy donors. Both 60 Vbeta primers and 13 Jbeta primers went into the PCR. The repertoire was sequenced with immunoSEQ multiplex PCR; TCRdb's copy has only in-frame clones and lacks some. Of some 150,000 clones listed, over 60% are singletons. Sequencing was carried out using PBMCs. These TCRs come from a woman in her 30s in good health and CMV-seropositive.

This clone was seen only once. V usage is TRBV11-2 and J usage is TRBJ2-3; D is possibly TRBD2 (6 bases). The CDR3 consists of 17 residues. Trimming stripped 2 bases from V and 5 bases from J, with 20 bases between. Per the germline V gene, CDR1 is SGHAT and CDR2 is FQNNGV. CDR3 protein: CASSLRAGPQSGDTQYF. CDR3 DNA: TGTGCCAGCAGCTTACGAGCGGGCCCCCAATCAGGAGATACGCAGTATTTT.

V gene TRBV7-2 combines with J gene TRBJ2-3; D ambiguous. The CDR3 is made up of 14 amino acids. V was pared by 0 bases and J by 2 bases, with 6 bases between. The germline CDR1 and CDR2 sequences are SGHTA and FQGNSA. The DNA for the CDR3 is TGTGCCAGCAGCTTAGCCCGGTTCACAGATACGCAGTATTTT. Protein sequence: CASSLARFTDTQYF.

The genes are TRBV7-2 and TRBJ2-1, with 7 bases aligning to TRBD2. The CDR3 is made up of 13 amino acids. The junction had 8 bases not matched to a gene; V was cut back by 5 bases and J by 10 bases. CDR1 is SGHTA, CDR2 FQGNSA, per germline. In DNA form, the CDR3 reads TGTGCCAGCAGCCCCGCTAGCGGTGGGGAGCAGTTCTTC. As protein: CASSPASGGEQFF.

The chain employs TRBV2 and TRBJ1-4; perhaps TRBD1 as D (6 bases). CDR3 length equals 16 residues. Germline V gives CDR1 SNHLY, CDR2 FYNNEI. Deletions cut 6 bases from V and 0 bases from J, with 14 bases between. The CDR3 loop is CASSFGQTSTNEKLFF. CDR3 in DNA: TGTGCCAGCAGCTTCGGACAGACGTCAACTAATGAAAAACTGTTTTTT. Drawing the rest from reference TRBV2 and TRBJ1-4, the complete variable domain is EPEVTQTPSHQVTQMGQEVILRCVPISNHLYFYWYRQILGQKVEFLVSFYNNEISEKSEIFDDQFSVERPDGSNFTLKIRSTKLEDSAMYFCASSFGQTSTNEKLFFGSGTQLSVL.

CDR3: CSVESSRGETQYF. CDR3 DNA sequence: TGCAGCGTTGAATCTTCTAGGGGAGAGACCCAGTACTTC. The rearrangement uses TRBV29-1 and TRBJ2-5, with a weak D call TRBD1 (5 bases). The germline V gene encodes CDR1 SQVTM and CDR2 ANQGSEA. The CDR3 length is 13 residues. V was clipped by 2 bases and J by 4 bases, with 11 bases between them.

The CDR3 DNA reads as TGTGCCAGCAGTGGAGGATTGAATCAGCCCCAGCATTTT. Translated: CASSGGLNQPQHF. The chain combines TRBV2 with TRBJ1-5; no reliable D call. CDR1 and CDR2 (germline): SNHLY, FYNNEI. With 4 bases removed from V and 4 bases from J, the gap between germline ends came to 8 bases. CDR3 size: 13 residues. Using reference TRBV2 and TRBJ1-5 for the parts outside the CDR3, the full variable domain is EPEVTQTPSHQVTQMGQEVILRCVPISNHLYFYWYRQILGQKVEFLVSFYNNEISEKSEIFDDQFSVERPDGSNFTLKIRSTKLEDSAMYFCASSGGLNQPQHFGDGTRLSIL.

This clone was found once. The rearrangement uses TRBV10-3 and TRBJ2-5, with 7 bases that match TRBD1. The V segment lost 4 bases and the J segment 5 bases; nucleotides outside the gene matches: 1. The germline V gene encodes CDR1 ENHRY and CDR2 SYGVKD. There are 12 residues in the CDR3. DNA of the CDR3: TGTGCCATCAGTGGCAGGGGGGAGACCCAGTACTTC. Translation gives CAISGRGETQYF.

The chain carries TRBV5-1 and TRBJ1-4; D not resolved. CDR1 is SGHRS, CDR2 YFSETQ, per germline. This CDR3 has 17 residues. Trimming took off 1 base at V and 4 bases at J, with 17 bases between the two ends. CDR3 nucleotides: TGCGCCAGCAGCTTGTCTGGCTCGGTCAGACTTAATGAAAAACTGTTTTTT. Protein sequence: CASSLSGSVRLNEKLFF.

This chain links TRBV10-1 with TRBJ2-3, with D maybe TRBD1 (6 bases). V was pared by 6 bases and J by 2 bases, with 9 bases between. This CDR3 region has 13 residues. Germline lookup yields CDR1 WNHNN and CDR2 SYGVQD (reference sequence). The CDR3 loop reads CASRDSVTDTQYF. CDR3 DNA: TGCGCCAGCAGGGACAGCGTCACAGATACGCAGTATTTT.

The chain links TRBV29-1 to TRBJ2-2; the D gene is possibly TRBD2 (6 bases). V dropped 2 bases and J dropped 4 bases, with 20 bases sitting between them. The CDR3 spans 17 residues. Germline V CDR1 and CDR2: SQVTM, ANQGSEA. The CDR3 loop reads CSVETTWGVAGTGELFF. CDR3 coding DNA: TGCAGCGTTGAAACGACGTGGGGGGTGGCGGGCACCGGGGAGCTGTTTTTT.

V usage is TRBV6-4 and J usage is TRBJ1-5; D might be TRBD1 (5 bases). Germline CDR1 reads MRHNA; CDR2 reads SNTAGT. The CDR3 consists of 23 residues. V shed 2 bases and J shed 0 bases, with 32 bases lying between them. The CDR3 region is CASSDPKSERKKQVPDSNQPQHF. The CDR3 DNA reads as TGTGCCAGCAGTGACCCCAAAAGTGAGCGAAAAAAACAGGTTCCCGATAGCAATCAGCCCCAGCATTTT.

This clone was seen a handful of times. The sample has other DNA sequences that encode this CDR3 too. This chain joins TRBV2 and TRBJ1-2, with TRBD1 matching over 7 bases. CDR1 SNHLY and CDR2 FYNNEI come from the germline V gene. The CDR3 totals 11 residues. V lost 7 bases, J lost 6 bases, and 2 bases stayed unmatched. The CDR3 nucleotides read TGTGCCAGCACCAGGGGGGATGGCTACACCTTC. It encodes CASTRGDGYTF.

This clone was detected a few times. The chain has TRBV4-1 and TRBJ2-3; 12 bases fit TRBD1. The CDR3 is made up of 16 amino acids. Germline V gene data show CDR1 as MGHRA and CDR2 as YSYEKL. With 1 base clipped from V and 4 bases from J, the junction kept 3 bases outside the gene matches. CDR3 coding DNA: TGCGCCAGCAGCCAAGGCGGGACAGGGGGCGCAGATACGCAGTATTTT. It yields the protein CASSQGGTGGADTQYF.

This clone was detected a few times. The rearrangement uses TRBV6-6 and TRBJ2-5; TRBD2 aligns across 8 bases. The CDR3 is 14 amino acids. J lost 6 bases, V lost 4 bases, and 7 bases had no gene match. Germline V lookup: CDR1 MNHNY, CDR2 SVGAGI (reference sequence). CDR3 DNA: TGTGCCAGCAGTTTTGGCGGGAGGAGTAAGACCCAGTACTTC. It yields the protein CASSFGGRSKTQYF.

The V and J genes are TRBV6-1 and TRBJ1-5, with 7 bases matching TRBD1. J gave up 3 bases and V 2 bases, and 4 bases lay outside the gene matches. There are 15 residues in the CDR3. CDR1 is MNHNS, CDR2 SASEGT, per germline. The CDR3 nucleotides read TGTGCCAGCAGTGAACCGGGACAGTACAATCAGCCCCAGCATTTT. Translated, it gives CASSEPGQYNQPQHF.